This is a list of T cell receptor beta chains from one sample in a study of blood T cell repertoires in COVID-19. Libraries were prepared by immunoSEQ multiplex PCR; TCRdb keeps only in-frame clonotypes and omits some of them. This sample has around 620,000 clones, with about 87% found just once. The sequenced sample was peripheral blood. All receptors derive from a woman aged 18-30 years with acute or convalescent COVID-19. Each CDR3 is given with its conserved first and last residue. Each record gives: clone size, D gene, V gene, J gene, CDR3 protein, CDR3 DNA. The D gene is left open where the match is weak. Size is omitted from some rows. Given values are once, few, many or a class for expanded clones.

clone_size: once; d_call: TRBD1; v_call: TRBV5-8; j_call: TRBJ1-5; cdr3_aa: CASGPGQFNQPQHF; cdr3_nt: TGTGCCAGCGGACCGGGACAGTTCAATCAGCCCCAGCATTTT
clone_size: NA; d_call: NA; v_call: TRBV19; j_call: TRBJ1-2; cdr3_aa: CASGWGGMGYTF; cdr3_nt: TGTGCCAGCGGATGGGGGGGAATGGGCTACACCTTC
clone_size: NA; d_call: NA; v_call: TRBV14; j_call: TRBJ2-7; cdr3_aa: CASSQIYRDKTYEQYF; cdr3_nt: TGTGCCAGCAGCCAAATTTACCGGGACAAGACCTACGAGCAGTACTTC
clone_size: NA; d_call: TRBD1; v_call: TRBV19; j_call: TRBJ1-6; cdr3_aa: CASSQPGQGNSPLHF; cdr3_nt: TGTGCCAGTAGTCAGCCGGGACAGGGAAATTCACCCCTCCACTTT
clone_size: once; d_call: NA; v_call: TRBV6-5; j_call: TRBJ1-3; cdr3_aa: CASSYSSQGTGNTIYF; cdr3_nt: TGTGCCAGCAGTTACTCCTCCCAGGGTACTGGAAACACCATATATTTT
clone_size: NA; d_call: NA; v_call: TRBV18; j_call: TRBJ1-3; cdr3_aa: CASSPDRLAGNTIYF; cdr3_nt: TGTGCCAGCTCACCCGACAGGTTGGCTGGAAACACCATATATTTT
clone_size: NA; d_call: NA; v_call: TRBV5-5; j_call: TRBJ1-1; cdr3_aa: CASSWRGRRAFF; cdr3_nt: TGTGCCAGCAGCTGGCGGGGGCGGAGGGCTTTCTTT
clone_size: NA; d_call: NA; v_call: TRBV13; j_call: TRBJ1-4; cdr3_aa: CASRPNRGNEKLFF; cdr3_nt: TGTGCCAGCAGACCCAATCGAGGGAATGAAAAACTGTTTTTT
clone_size: NA; d_call: NA; v_call: TRBV6-5; j_call: TRBJ2-3; cdr3_aa: CASSTSKDTQYF; cdr3_nt: TGTGCCAGCAGTACATCAAAAGATACGCAGTATTTT
clone_size: NA; d_call: TRBD2; v_call: TRBV4-2; j_call: TRBJ2-3; cdr3_aa: CASSQGRGGGSTDTQYF; cdr3_nt: TGTGCCAGCAGCCAAGGGCGAGGCGGGGGGTCGACAGATACGCAGTATTTT
clone_size: NA; d_call: TRBD2; v_call: TRBV3-1/TRBV3-2; j_call: TRBJ2-7; cdr3_aa: CASTPRTSGGLSYEQYF; cdr3_nt: TGTGCCAGCACACCGAGAACTAGCGGGGGGCTCTCCTACGAGCAGTACTTC
clone_size: NA; d_call: TRBD2; v_call: TRBV9; j_call: TRBJ2-3; cdr3_aa: CASSVSKTSGSDTQYF; cdr3_nt: TGTGCCAGCAGCGTTTCAAAGACTAGCGGGTCAGATACGCAGTATTTT
clone_size: NA; d_call: TRBD1; v_call: TRBV5-5; j_call: TRBJ1-1; cdr3_aa: CASSAPTGGGLTNTEAFF; cdr3_nt: TGTGCCAGCAGCGCACCGACAGGGGGAGGGCTAACTAACACTGAAGCTTTCTTT
clone_size: NA; d_call: NA; v_call: TRBV24-1; j_call: TRBJ2-7; cdr3_aa: CATSDPLGGGGRKDEQYF; cdr3_nt: TGTGCCACCAGTGATCCGCTAGGGGGAGGGGGGCGAAAGGACGAGCAGTACTTC
clone_size: once; d_call: TRBD2; v_call: TRBV7-2; j_call: TRBJ2-5; cdr3_aa: CASRESGGALQETQYF; cdr3_nt: TGTGCCAGCAGAGAAAGCGGGGGAGCCCTCCAAGAGACCCAGTACTTC
clone_size: NA; d_call: NA; v_call: TRBV19; j_call: TRBJ1-5; cdr3_aa: CASRLGDNSNQPQHF; cdr3_nt: TGTGCCAGTAGATTAGGGGACAATAGCAATCAGCCCCAGCATTTT
clone_size: NA; d_call: NA; v_call: TRBV30; j_call: TRBJ1-1; cdr3_aa: CAYSRTAEAFF; cdr3_nt: TGTGCCTACAGCCGAACGGCTGAAGCTTTCTTT
clone_size: NA; d_call: NA; v_call: TRBV9; j_call: TRBJ1-5; cdr3_aa: CASSVGDFNQPQHF; cdr3_nt: TGTGCCAGCAGCGTAGGGGACTTCAATCAGCCCCAGCATTTT
clone_size: NA; d_call: NA; v_call: TRBV18; j_call: TRBJ1-2; cdr3_aa: CASSPGSRMEGYTF; cdr3_nt: TGTGCCAGCTCACCAGGGTCCAGGATGGAAGGCTACACCTTC
clone_size: once; d_call: NA; v_call: TRBV21-1; j_call: TRBJ2-4; cdr3_aa: CASASYATGEKGTKNIQYF; cdr3_nt: TGTGCCAGCGCCAGCTACGCGACAGGGGAAAAAGGTACCAAAAACATTCAGTACTTC
clone_size: NA; d_call: NA; v_call: TRBV29-1; j_call: TRBJ2-1; cdr3_aa: CSARSFWSSYNEQFF; cdr3_nt: TGCAGCGCCCGTAGCTTCTGGAGCTCCTACAATGAGCAGTTCTTC
clone_size: NA; d_call: TRBD1; v_call: TRBV3-1/TRBV3-2; j_call: TRBJ1-1; cdr3_aa: CASFSTGTTEAFF; cdr3_nt: TGTGCCAGCTTTTCGACAGGGACCACTGAAGCTTTCTTT
clone_size: NA; d_call: NA; v_call: TRBV7-2; j_call: TRBJ1-2; cdr3_aa: CASSLDSRGYTF; cdr3_nt: TGTGCCAGCAGCCTTGATTCCCGGGGCTACACCTTC
clone_size: NA; d_call: NA; v_call: TRBV19; j_call: TRBJ1-2; cdr3_aa: CASSMVGETYGYTF; cdr3_nt: TGTGCCAGTAGTATGGTCGGGGAGACCTATGGCTACACCTTC
clone_size: NA; d_call: TRBD1; v_call: TRBV27; j_call: TRBJ1-2; cdr3_aa: CASSLGTGVAYGYTF; cdr3_nt: TGTGCCAGCAGTTTAGGCACAGGGGTGGCCTATGGCTACACCTTC
clone_size: NA; d_call: NA; v_call: TRBV21-1; j_call: TRBJ1-2; cdr3_aa: CASSKLSFNYGYTF; cdr3_nt: TGTGCCAGCAGCAAATTGAGCTTTAACTATGGCTACACCTTC
clone_size: NA; d_call: NA; v_call: TRBV14; j_call: TRBJ2-7; cdr3_aa: CASSRGGLSSYEQYF; cdr3_nt: TGTGCCAGCAGCCGGGGGGGGCTTAGCTCCTACGAGCAGTACTTC
clone_size: NA; d_call: TRBD2; v_call: TRBV7-6; j_call: TRBJ2-3; cdr3_aa: CASSLVLAGARDTQYF; cdr3_nt: TGTGCCAGCAGCTTAGTTCTAGCGGGGGCTAGGGATACGCAGTATTTT
clone_size: few; d_call: TRBD1; v_call: TRBV13; j_call: TRBJ1-1; cdr3_aa: CASSRRDRVGTEAFF; cdr3_nt: TGTGCCAGCAGCCGACGGGACAGGGTGGGAACTGAAGCTTTCTTT
clone_size: NA; d_call: TRBD1; v_call: TRBV15; j_call: TRBJ2-6; cdr3_aa: CATSRGDRSGANVLTF; cdr3_nt: TGTGCCACCAGCAGGGGGGACAGGTCAGGGGCCAACGTCCTGACTTTC
clone_size: NA; d_call: NA; v_call: TRBV9; j_call: TRBJ1-2; cdr3_aa: CASSGHRSPNYGYTF; cdr3_nt: TGTGCCAGCAGCGGCCACAGGTCCCCTAACTATGGCTACACCTTC
clone_size: NA; d_call: NA; v_call: TRBV24-1; j_call: TRBJ2-3; cdr3_aa: CATSDFEGGTDTQYF; cdr3_nt: TGTGCCACCAGTGATTTCGAGGGGGGGACAGATACGCAGTATTTT
clone_size: few; d_call: NA; v_call: TRBV6-2/TRBV6-3; j_call: TRBJ1-2; cdr3_aa: CASSMDGIGGYTF; cdr3_nt: TGTGCCAGCAGCATGGACGGGATTGGGGGCTACACCTTC
clone_size: NA; d_call: TRBD1; v_call: TRBV9; j_call: TRBJ2-3; cdr3_aa: CASSVGPGTADTQYF; cdr3_nt: TGTGCCAGCAGCGTAGGCCCGGGGACAGCAGATACGCAGTATTTT
clone_size: once; d_call: TRBD2; v_call: TRBV3-1/TRBV3-2; j_call: TRBJ2-1; cdr3_aa: CASSQDRLAGPNEQFF; cdr3_nt: TGTGCCAGCAGCCAAGACAGGCTAGCGGGGCCAAATGAGCAGTTCTTC
clone_size: NA; d_call: NA; v_call: TRBV5-1; j_call: TRBJ2-3; cdr3_aa: CASSLVAGKADTQYF; cdr3_nt: TGCGCCAGCAGCTTGGTCGCGGGAAAAGCGGATACGCAGTATTTT
clone_size: NA; d_call: TRBD1; v_call: TRBV12-5; j_call: TRBJ1-4; cdr3_aa: CASGLVQGTGNEKLFF; cdr3_nt: TGTGCTAGTGGTTTGGTACAAGGGACAGGCAATGAAAAACTGTTTTTT
clone_size: NA; d_call: NA; v_call: TRBV7-2; j_call: TRBJ1-1; cdr3_aa: CASSQSRETEAFF; cdr3_nt: TGTGCCAGCAGTCAGAGTAGGGAGACTGAAGCTTTCTTT